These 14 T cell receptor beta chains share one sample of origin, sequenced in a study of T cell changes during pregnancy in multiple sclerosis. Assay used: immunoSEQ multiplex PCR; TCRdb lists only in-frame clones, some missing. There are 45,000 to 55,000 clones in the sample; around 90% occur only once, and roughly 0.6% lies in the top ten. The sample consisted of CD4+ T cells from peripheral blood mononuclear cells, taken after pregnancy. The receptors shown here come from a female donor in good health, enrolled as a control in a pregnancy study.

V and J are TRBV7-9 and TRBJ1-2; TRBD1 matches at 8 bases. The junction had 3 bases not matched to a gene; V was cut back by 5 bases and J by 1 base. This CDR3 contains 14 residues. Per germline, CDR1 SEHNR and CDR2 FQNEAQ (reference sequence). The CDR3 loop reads CASSPTGDNYGYTF. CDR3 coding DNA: TGTGCCAGCAGCCCGACAGGGGATAACTATGGCTACACCTTC.

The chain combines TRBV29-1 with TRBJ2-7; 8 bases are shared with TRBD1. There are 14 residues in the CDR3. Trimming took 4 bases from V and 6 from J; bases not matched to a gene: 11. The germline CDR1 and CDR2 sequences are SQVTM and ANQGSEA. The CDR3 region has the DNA TGCAGCGTTGGGAAGGACAGGGCTAACGGCGAGCAGTACTTC. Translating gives CSVGKDRANGEQYF.

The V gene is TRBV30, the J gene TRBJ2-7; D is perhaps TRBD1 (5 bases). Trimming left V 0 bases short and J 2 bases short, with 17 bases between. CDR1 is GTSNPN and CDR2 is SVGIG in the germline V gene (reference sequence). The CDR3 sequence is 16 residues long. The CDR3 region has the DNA TGTGCCTGGAGTGTACAGGTGTGGGTCCAGGCCTACGAGCAGTACTTC. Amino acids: CAWSVQVWVQAYEQYF.

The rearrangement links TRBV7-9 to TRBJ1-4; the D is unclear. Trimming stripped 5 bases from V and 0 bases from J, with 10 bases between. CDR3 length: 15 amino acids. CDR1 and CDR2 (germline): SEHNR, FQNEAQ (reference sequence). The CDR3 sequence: CASSPQIATNEKLFF. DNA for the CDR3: TGTGCCAGCAGCCCTCAGATTGCAACTAATGAAAAACTGTTTTTT.

CDR3 residues: CANNPSGSNTDTQYF. In DNA form, the CDR3 reads TGTGCCAACAACCCAAGCGGGAGCAATACAGATACGCAGTATTTT. The chain recombines TRBV19 with TRBJ2-3, with 8 bases matching TRBD2. CDR1 is LNHDA and CDR2 is SQIVND in the germline V gene (reference sequence). The junction had 12 bases not matched to a gene; V was cut back by 10 bases and J by 3 bases. The CDR3 loop spans 15 amino acids.

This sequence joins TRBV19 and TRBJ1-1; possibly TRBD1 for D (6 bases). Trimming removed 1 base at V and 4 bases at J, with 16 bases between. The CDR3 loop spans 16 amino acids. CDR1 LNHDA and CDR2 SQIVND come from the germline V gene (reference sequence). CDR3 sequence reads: CASSIVGRGMSTEAFF. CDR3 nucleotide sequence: TGTGCCAGTAGTATAGTGGGCAGGGGTATGAGCACTGAAGCTTTCTTT.

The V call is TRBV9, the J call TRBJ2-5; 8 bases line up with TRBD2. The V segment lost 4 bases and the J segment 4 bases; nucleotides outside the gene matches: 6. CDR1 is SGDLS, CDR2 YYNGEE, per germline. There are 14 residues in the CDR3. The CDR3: CASSISTSAETQYF. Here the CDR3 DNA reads TGTGCCAGCAGCATCTCGACTAGCGCAGAGACCCAGTACTTC. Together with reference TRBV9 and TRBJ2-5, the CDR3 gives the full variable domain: DSGVTQTPKHLITATGQRVTLRCSPRSGDLSVYWYQQSLDQGLQFLIQYYNGEERAKGNILERFSAQQFPDLHSELNLSSLELGDSALYFCASSISTSAETQYFGPGTRLLVL.

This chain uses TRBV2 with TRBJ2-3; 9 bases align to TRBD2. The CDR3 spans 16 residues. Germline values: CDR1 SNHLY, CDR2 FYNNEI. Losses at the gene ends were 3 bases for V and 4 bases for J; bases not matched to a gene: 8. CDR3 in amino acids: CASSDWAGGPADTQYF. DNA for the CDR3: TGTGCCAGCAGTGACTGGGCGGGAGGGCCGGCAGATACGCAGTATTTT.

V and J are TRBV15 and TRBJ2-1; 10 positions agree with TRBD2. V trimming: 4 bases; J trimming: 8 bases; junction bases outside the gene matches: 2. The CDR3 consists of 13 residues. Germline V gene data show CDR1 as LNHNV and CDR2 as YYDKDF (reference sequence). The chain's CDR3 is CATSKLAGYEQFF. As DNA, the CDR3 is TGTGCCACCAGCAAACTAGCGGGGTATGAGCAGTTCTTC. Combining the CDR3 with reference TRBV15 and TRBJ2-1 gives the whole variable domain DAMVIQNPRYQVTQFGKPVTLSCSQTLNHNVMYWYQQKSSQAPKLLFHYYDKDFNNEADTPDNFQSRRPNTSFCFLDIRSPGLGDTAMYLCATSKLAGYEQFFGPGTRLTVL.

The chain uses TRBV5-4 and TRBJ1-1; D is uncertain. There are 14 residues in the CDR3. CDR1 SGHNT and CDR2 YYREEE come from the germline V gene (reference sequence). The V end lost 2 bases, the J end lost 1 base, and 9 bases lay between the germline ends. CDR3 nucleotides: TGTGCCAGCAGCTTACAGCCACAGAACACTGAAGCTTTCTTT. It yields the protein CASSLQPQNTEAFF. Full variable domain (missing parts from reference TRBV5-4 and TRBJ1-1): ETGVTQSPTHLIKTRGQQVTLRCSSQSGHNTVSWYQQALGQGPQFIFQYYREEENGRGNFPPRFSGLQFPNYSSELNVNALELDDSALYLCASSLQPQNTEAFFGQGTRLTVV.

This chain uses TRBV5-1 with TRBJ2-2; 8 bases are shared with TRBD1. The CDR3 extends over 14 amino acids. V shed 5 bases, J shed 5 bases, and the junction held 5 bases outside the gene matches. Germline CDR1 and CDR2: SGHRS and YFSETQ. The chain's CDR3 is CASSTGGRTGELFF. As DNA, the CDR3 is TGCGCCAGCAGTACAGGGGGGAGGACCGGGGAGCTGTTTTTT.

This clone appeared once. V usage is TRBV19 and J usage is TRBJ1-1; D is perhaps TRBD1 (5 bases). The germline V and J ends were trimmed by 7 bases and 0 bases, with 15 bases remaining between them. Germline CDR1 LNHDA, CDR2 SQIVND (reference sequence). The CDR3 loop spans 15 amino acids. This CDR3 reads CASTSPGGLNTEAFF. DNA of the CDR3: TGTGCCAGTACCTCTCCCGGGGGATTGAACACTGAAGCTTTCTTT. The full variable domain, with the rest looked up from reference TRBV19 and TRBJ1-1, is DGGITQSPKYLFRKEGQNVTLSCEQNLNHDAMYWYRQDPGQGLRLIYYSQIVNDFQKGDIAEGYSVSREKKESFPLTVTSAQKNPTAFYLCASTSPGGLNTEAFFGQGTRLTVV.

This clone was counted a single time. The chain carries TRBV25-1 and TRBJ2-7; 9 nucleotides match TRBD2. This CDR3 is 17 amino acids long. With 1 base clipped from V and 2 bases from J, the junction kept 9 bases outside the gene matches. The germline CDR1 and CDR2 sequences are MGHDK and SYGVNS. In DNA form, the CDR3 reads TGTGCCAGCAGTGAATTTTACGAGCGGGGGGTCCCCTACGAGCAGTACTTC. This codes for CASSEFYERGVPYEQYF.

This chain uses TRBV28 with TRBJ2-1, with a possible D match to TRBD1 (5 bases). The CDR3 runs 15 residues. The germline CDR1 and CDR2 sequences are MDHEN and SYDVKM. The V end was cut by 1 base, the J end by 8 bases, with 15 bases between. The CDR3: CASSLSRAGSDEQFF. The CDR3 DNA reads TGTGCCAGCAGTTTATCCAGGGCAGGAAGCGATGAGCAGTTCTTC. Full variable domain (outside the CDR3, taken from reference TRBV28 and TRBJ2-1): DVKVTQSSRYLVKRTGEKVFLECVQDMDHENMFWYRQDPGLGLRLIYFSYDVKMKEKGDIPEGYSVSREKKERFSLILESASTNQTSMYLCASSLSRAGSDEQFFGPGTRLTVL.